This TCR beta chain originates from a study of cytomegalovirus exposure and HLA in healthy donors. Study results and caveats: Analyzed later, association rates of TCRs varied across HLA loci, with DRB1 most and HLA-C fewest. Most subjects had HLA-A and HLA-B alleles reportedly predicted accurately by TCR beta sequences.

Both 60 Vbeta primers and 13 Jbeta primers went into the PCR. Clones were sequenced by immunoSEQ multiplex PCR, and TCRdb holds only the in-frame ones, with some missing. The table has roughly 190,000 clones, about 59% seen once. The CDR3 has 10 amino acids. Trimming shortened V by 6 bases and J by 7 bases, and 8 bases separated the two germline ends. CDR1 is DFQATT, CDR2 SNEGSKA, per germline (reference sequence). Concerning this clone: The antigen remains undetermined.

Sequencing was carried out using PBMCs. This clonotype originated in a man aged 40-50 years in good health and CMV-seronegative. The chain recombines TRBV20-1 with TRBJ2-3, with D possibly TRBD1 on 5 matching bases. The chain's CDR3 is CSAAGNTQYF. CDR3 sequence (DNA): TGCAGTGCGGCAGGGAATACGCAGTATTTT.